The clone carrying this TCR beta chain appeared a few times. Its matching antigen is unknown. The whole isolated RNA underwent reverse transcription, so sequencing captured expressed TCRB transcripts. The repertoire was sequenced with immunoSEQ multiplex PCR; TCRdb's copy has only in-frame clones and lacks some. The sample includes 300,000 to 400,000 clones, 9.6% of them seen just once. V dropped 5 bases and J dropped 0 bases, with 13 bases sitting between them. CDR1 is SGHTA and CDR2 is FQGTGA in the germline V gene. The CDR3 consists of 15 residues. The data originate from a study of beta chain features in type 1 diabetes. The study, taken as a whole, reports: Patients and controls would be equally affected if PCR favored shorter templates. When Type 1 diabetes patients were examined, their TCRB CDR3s proved moderately but significantly shorter in all four CD4+ subsets.

Every sorted population was more than 98% pure. This chain connects TRBV7-3 to TRBJ2-5; a possible D gene is TRBD1 (6 bases). The sequence was collected from a man aged 30 to 45 with type 1 diabetes. The sample taken for sequencing was central memory CD4+ T cells from blood. The CDR3 coding sequence is TGTGCCAGCAGCCCAGGGACATACGACCAAGAGACCCAGTACTTC. This encodes CASSPGTYDQETQYF.